Below, 29 T cell receptor beta chains from the same sample are listed, as sequenced in a study of blood T cell repertoires in COVID-19. Profiled with immunoSEQ multiplex PCR; TCRdb holds only in-frame clones, not every one. The sample yields 280,000 or so clones, 70% to 90% seen once. Sample: PBMCs or T cells enriched from blood (not recorded which). The receptors originated from a man aged 25 to 45 who had recovered from COVID-19.

The chain uses TRBV12-3 or TRBV12-4 and TRBJ1-1; D perhaps matches TRBD1 (6 bases). The CDR3 contains 12 residues. Trimming left V 3 bases short and J 8 bases short, with 10 bases between. In DNA form, the CDR3 reads TGTGCCAGCAGTTTTTGGGGGACAGAAGCTTTCTTT. Protein sequence: CASSFWGTEAFF.

The gene calls are TRBV5-1 and TRBJ1-1; 7 positions agree with TRBD1. Looked up from germline, CDR1 is SGHRS and CDR2 is YFSETQ. The V gene end was trimmed by 4 bases and the J gene end by 2 bases; junction bases not matched to a gene: 5. The CDR3 totals 14 residues. The chain's CDR3 is CASSRDRANTEAFF. CDR3 DNA: TGCGCCAGCAGCCGGGACAGAGCCAACACTGAAGCTTTCTTT.

J is TRBJ2-3 and V is TRBV12-3 or TRBV12-4; D unresolved. V was shortened by 4 bases and J by 6 bases, with 11 bases between the two germline ends. The CDR3 covers 13 residues. This CDR3 reads CASSSKLLDTQYF. The DNA of the CDR3 is TGTGCCAGCAGTTCCAAACTATTGGATACGCAGTATTTT.

Only a few counts were recorded for this clone. The V call is TRBV6-5, the J call TRBJ1-5, with a weak D call TRBD1 (5 bases). The CDR3 consists of 14 residues. From germline, CDR1 is MNHEY and CDR2 SVGAGI. Between the trimmed V and J ends, which lost 7 bases and 4 bases, there was a span of 14 bases. CDR3 DNA: TGTGCCAGCACCCAGGCGGGGGTGAATCAGCCCCAGCATTTT. Protein product: CASTQAGVNQPQHF.

The chain employs TRBV6-5 and TRBJ2-7; 8 nucleotides match TRBD1. Germline CDR1 is MNHEY and CDR2 is SVGAGI. The V and J ends lost 6 bases and 3 bases, in that order; junction bases with no gene match: 10. The CDR3 is 15 amino acids. CDR3 protein: CASRGDRRGIYEQYF. The CDR3 DNA sequence: TGTGCCAGCAGGGGGGACAGGAGAGGGATCTACGAGCAGTACTTC.

This chain connects TRBV11-2 to TRBJ2-1; 13 bases align to TRBD2. The CDR3 has 16 residues. The V gene end was trimmed by 5 bases and the J gene end by 3 bases; junction bases not matched to a gene: 4. Looked up from germline, CDR1 is SGHAT and CDR2 is FQNNGV. The CDR3 DNA reads TGTGCCAGCAGCGCAAGACTAGCGGGGGGCTACAATGAGCAGTTCTTC. Protein sequence: CASSARLAGGYNEQFF.

This rearrangement joins TRBV6-2 or TRBV6-3 to TRBJ1-1, with a possible D match to TRBD1 (6 bases). Germline V gene sequence: CDR1 MNHEY, CDR2 SVGEGT. Trimming removed 5 bases from V and 1 base from J, with 14 bases in between. This CDR3 spans 15 amino acids. CDR3 loop: CASSANRAGNTEAFF. CDR3 DNA sequence: TGTGCCAGCAGTGCCAACAGGGCTGGGAACACTGAAGCTTTCTTT.

CDR3 nucleotide sequence: TGTGCCAGCAGCTTAATTCCCGGGACAGGGTTTACCGGGGAGCTGTTTTTT. Its protein product is CASSLIPGTGFTGELFF. V gene TRBV11-3 combines with J gene TRBJ2-2, with 9 bases identical to TRBD1. Per the germline V gene, CDR1 is SGHNT and CDR2 is YENEEA. The CDR3 is made up of 17 amino acids. V trimming: 2 bases; J trimming: 5 bases; junction bases outside the gene matches: 9.

The V gene is TRBV11-2, the J gene TRBJ2-2, with 8 bases that match TRBD1. V lost 4 bases, J lost 4 bases, and 8 bases stayed unmatched. The CDR3 length is 16 residues. Germline CDR1 is SGHAT and CDR2 is FQNNGV. The DNA of the CDR3 is TGTGCCAGCAGCTCGATCCGGGACAGGATCACCGGGGAGCTGTTTTTT. Its translation: CASSSIRDRITGELFF.

The J gene is TRBJ1-1, the V gene TRBV4-1, with 7 bases matching TRBD1. V was clipped by 3 bases and J by 2 bases; unmatched bases: 9. CDR1 is MGHRA, CDR2 YSYEKL, per germline. The CDR3 consists of 16 residues. The CDR3 spells CASSQGMTGRNTEAFF. DNA of the CDR3: TGCGCCAGCAGCCAGGGAATGACAGGGAGAAACACTGAAGCTTTCTTT.

The chain carries TRBV27 and TRBJ1-1; D is uncertain. Trimming took off 8 bases at V and 4 bases at J, with 14 bases between the two ends. The germline V gene has CDR1 MNHEY and CDR2 SMNVEV (reference sequence). The CDR3 is made up of 13 amino acids. Here the CDR3 DNA reads TGTGCCAGCGGAGCCCAAGTGATCACTGAAGCTTTCTTT. Translation: CASGAQVITEAFF.

J is TRBJ1-1 and V is TRBV7-2; no clear D. The length of the CDR3 is 12 residues. Germline V lookup: CDR1 SGHTA, CDR2 FQGNSA. V lost 6 bases to trimming and J lost 3 bases, with 8 bases between them. CDR3 coding DNA: TGTGCCAGCAGTTACATCGACACTGAAGCTTTCTTT. This codes for CASSYIDTEAFF.

The rearrangement uses TRBV9 and TRBJ2-1, with a weak D call TRBD1 (5 bases). Trimming left V 5 bases short and J 1 base short, with 10 bases between. The germline V gene has CDR1 SGDLS and CDR2 YYNGEE. This CDR3 spans 14 amino acids. CDR3 coding DNA: TGTGCCAGCAGTGCTCAGGGTTCCTACAATGAGCAGTTCTTC. It specifies CASSAQGSYNEQFF.

J is TRBJ1-2 and V is TRBV2, with 8 positions matching TRBD1. With V trimmed by 4 bases and J by 0 bases, 4 bases remained unmatched. The CDR3 is 15 residues long. Germline CDR1 and CDR2: SNHLY and FYNNEI. In DNA, the CDR3 is TGTGCCAGCAGTGCGGGACAGGATTCTAACTATGGCTACACCTTC. Amino acids: CASSAGQDSNYGYTF.

The chain uses TRBV6-5 and TRBJ1-2, with 10 bases aligning to TRBD1. Germline V lookup: CDR1 MNHEY, CDR2 SVGAGI. J gave up 8 bases and V 7 bases, and 10 bases lay outside the gene matches. The CDR3 has 14 residues. The CDR3 spells CASNRGTGAGGYTF. The CDR3 coding sequence is TGTGCCAGCAACCGAGGGACAGGGGCAGGAGGCTACACCTTC.

V and J are TRBV30 and TRBJ2-5; 7 nucleotides match TRBD2. J was trimmed by 1 base and V by 2 bases; bases with no gene match: 4. The CDR3 contains 14 residues. The V gene's germline CDR1 is GTSNPN and CDR2 SVGIG (reference sequence). The CDR3 DNA reads as TGTGCCTGGAGTCGGAGCGGGATCCAAGAGACCCAGTACTTC. Protein product: CAWSRSGIQETQYF.

This sequence joins TRBV15 and TRBJ1-2; D may be TRBD1 (5 bases). The CDR3 has 16 amino acids. V was trimmed by 0 bases and J by 7 bases, leaving 18 bases between them. Germline CDR1 is LNHNV and CDR2 is YYDKDF (reference sequence). CDR3 sequence: CATSRDEGAKVSGYTF. The DNA of the CDR3 is TGTGCCACCAGCAGAGACGAAGGGGCGAAAGTAAGTGGCTACACCTTC.

Only a few counts were recorded for this clone. This sequence joins TRBV29-1 and TRBJ1-1; TRBD1 aligns across 9 bases. Unmatched junction bases numbered 7, after V lost 5 bases and J lost 3 bases. Germline lookup yields CDR1 SQVTM and CDR2 ANQGSEA. This CDR3 comprises 14 residues. CDR3 residues: CSVSLTGGDTEAFF. CDR3 DNA: TGCAGCGTTTCTTTGACAGGGGGGGACACTGAAGCTTTCTTT.

CDR3 protein: CASSPGSGYEQYF. In DNA, the CDR3 is TGTGCCAGCAGCCCAGGGTCGGGTTACGAGCAGTACTTC. The V and J genes are TRBV11-2 and TRBJ2-7, with D possibly TRBD1 on 5 matching bases. Trimming took 5 bases from V and 4 from J, leaving 12 bases between them. Germline CDR1 reads SGHAT; CDR2 reads FQNNGV. The CDR3 spans 13 residues.

The V gene is TRBV11-2, the J gene TRBJ1-1, with 7 bases aligning to TRBD1. V lost 3 bases to trimming and J lost 4 bases; unmatched junction nucleotides: 8. Germline loops: CDR1 SGHAT, CDR2 FQNNGV. CDR3 length equals 15 residues. CDR3 region: CASSFQGQLITEAFF. In DNA form, the CDR3 reads TGTGCCAGCAGCTTCCAGGGACAGCTGATCACTGAAGCTTTCTTT.

This chain joins TRBV5-4 and TRBJ2-2; TRBD1 matches 8 bases. Germline values: CDR1 SGHNT, CDR2 YYREEE (reference sequence). This CDR3 region has 16 residues. V lost 4 bases and J lost 4; bases outside the gene matches: 9. CDR3 DNA sequence: TGTGCCAGCAGCCCGACCGGGACAGGTTTCACCGGGGAGCTGTTTTTT. This gives the protein CASSPTGTGFTGELFF.

The chain recombines TRBV5-1 with TRBJ1-1; D gene uncertain. CDR3 length: 14 residues. V lost 3 bases and J 1 base, leaving 10 bases between the germline ends. CDR1 and CDR2 from the germline V gene are SGHRS and YFSETQ. In DNA form, the CDR3 reads TGCGCCAGCAGCTCTGGGGAGGGGAACACTGAAGCTTTCTTT. Translating it yields CASSSGEGNTEAFF.

The V and J genes are TRBV9 and TRBJ1-3, with TRBD1 as a possible D gene (5 bases). The germline gives CDR1 SGDLS, CDR2 YYNGEE. V was cut by 3 bases and J by 0 bases, with 16 bases left in between. The CDR3 has 17 residues. This chain's CDR3 is CASSALRQSASGNTIYF. The CDR3 DNA reads as TGTGCCAGCAGCGCGCTACGACAGTCCGCCTCTGGAAACACCATATATTTT.

The V call is TRBV5-1, the J call TRBJ2-1; 8 bases agree with TRBD2. Germline assignment: CDR1 SGHRS and CDR2 YFSETQ. The CDR3 loop spans 16 amino acids. V gave up 4 bases and J gave up 4 bases; unmatched junction bases: 10. In DNA form, the CDR3 reads TGCGCCAGCAGCCCCCAAGAAGCGGGGGCGTACAATGAGCAGTTCTTC. Encoded protein: CASSPQEAGAYNEQFF.

This clone occurred once. The rearrangement links TRBV14 to TRBJ2-6, with D uncertain. There are 14 residues in the CDR3. V was shortened by 3 bases and J by 0 bases, with 3 bases between the two germline ends. Germline lookup yields CDR1 SGHDN and CDR2 FVKESK. The CDR3 here is CASSHNSGANVLTF. The CDR3 DNA is TGTGCCAGCAGCCATAACTCTGGGGCCAACGTCCTGACTTTC.

The J gene is TRBJ2-7, the V gene TRBV5-6, with D perhaps matching TRBD1 (6 bases). V lost 2 bases to trimming and J lost 5 bases, with 11 bases between them. Per germline, CDR1 SGHDT and CDR2 YYEEEE. This CDR3 spans 13 amino acids. CDR3 DNA: TGTGCCAGCAGCTTCGCCAGGGGTAACGAGCAGTACTTC. Translation: CASSFARGNEQYF.

V and J are TRBV27 and TRBJ2-2, with TRBD2 identical over 12 bases. This CDR3 has 16 amino acids. V dropped 3 bases and J dropped 6; count of bases not matched to a gene: 5. Germline V gives CDR1 MNHEY, CDR2 SMNVEV (reference sequence). The CDR3 bases are TGTGCCAGCAGTTTTTTGACTAGCGGGGGCGCCGGGGAGCTGTTTTTT. Its protein is CASSFLTSGGAGELFF.

DNA of the CDR3: TGTGCCATCAGGACAAACTCTGGAAACACCATATATTTT. As protein: CAIRTNSGNTIYF. The chain links TRBV10-3 to TRBJ1-3; no definite D call. The CDR3 consists of 13 residues. CDR1 is ENHRY and CDR2 is SYGVKD in the germline V gene. V dropped 6 bases and J dropped 0 bases, with 6 bases sitting between them.

The chain is built from TRBV18 and TRBJ2-5; 7 bases line up with TRBD2. Per the germline V gene, CDR1 is KGHSH and CDR2 is LQKENI. This CDR3 is built from 14 residues. Trimming removed 3 bases from V and 2 bases from J; junction bases left unmatched: 3. DNA of the CDR3: TGTGCCAGCTCACCGCCGGGACTACAAGAGACCCAGTACTTC. The encoded protein is CASSPPGLQETQYF. The full variable domain, in which reference TRBV18 and TRBJ2-5 provide the parts outside the CDR3, is NAGVMQNPRHLVRRRGQEARLRCSPMKGHSHVYWYRQLPEEGLKFMVYLQKENIIDESGMPKERFSAEFPKEGPSILRIQQVVRGDSAAYFCASSPPGLQETQYFGPGTRLLVL.